This TCR beta chain was captured in a study of Graves' ophthalmopathy and Graves' hyperthyroidism. This clonotype was seen repeatedly, ten times or more. The ends lost 6 bases at V and 6 bases at J; junction bases unmatched: 7. CDR3 size: 14 residues. Germline CDR1 and CDR2: LNHDA and SQIVND (reference sequence). As the template, RNA transcripts were used to amplify TCR beta CDR3 regions. Second-round multiplex PCR followed a first-round RT-PCR using HTBI primers. TCRdb re-derived calls from the multiplex PCR reads in MiXCR, one entry per CDR3 protein. The data contain approximately 700,000 distinct CDR3 sequences, about 40% of them singletons.

This rearrangement joins TRBV19 to TRBJ2-2; 7 nucleotides line up with TRBD1. The source material was peripheral blood. The sequence was collected from an adult man with Graves' ophthalmopathy. CDR3 sequence (DNA): TGTGCCAGTAGCGGGACAGATTCGGCCGGGGAGCTGTTTTTT. Residues: CASSGTDSAGELFF.